These T cell receptor beta chains were read from a single sample in a study of T-cell memory formation after mild COVID-19. TCRdb reprocessed the 5' RACE reads with MiXCR, giving one entry per CDR3 protein. Here the sample spans approximately 580,000 distinct CDR3 sequences, approximately 20% being singletons. The sequenced material came from PBMCs or a T cell subset sorted from them (not recorded which). These receptors all stem from an adult woman who had mild COVID-19 (a few samples of this study predate the infection). Cell type and time point are not known. Each CDR3 is given with its conserved first and last residue. The D gene is left open where the match is weak. A clone size is listed for some rows: how often the clone was seen (once, few, many), or a class if it is expanded.

abundance	v_gene	d_gene	j_gene	CDR3aa	CDR3nt
few	TRBV7-2	-	TRBJ2-7	CASSPWTASYEQYF	TGTGCCAGCAGCCCCTGGACAGCCTCCTACGAGCAGTACTTC
-	TRBV29-1	-	TRBJ2-2	CSVVAPSGGELFF	TGCAGCGTTGTCGCGCCATCCGGAGGGGAGCTGTTTTTT
-	TRBV5-5	-	TRBJ2-1	CASSLGDGLRDEQFF	TGTGCCAGCAGCTTGGGGGACGGCCTTCGGGATGAGCAGTTCTTC
-	TRBV11-2	-	TRBJ1-6	CASSPALRVGHNSPLHF	TGTGCCAGCAGCCCCGCTTTACGAGTGGGTCATAATTCACCCCTCCACTTT
few	TRBV6-5	-	TRBJ2-2	CASKTVNTGELFF	TGTGCCAGCAAGACAGTAAACACCGGGGAGCTGTTTTTT
-	TRBV3-1	-	TRBJ1-2	CASSLETVIGYTF	TGTGCCAGCAGCTTAGAAACGGTCATTGGCTACACCTTC
-	TRBV5-5	TRBD1	TRBJ1-5	CASSLGQGAGSNQPQHF	TGTGCCAGCAGCTTGGGGCAGGGGGCCGGGAGCAATCAGCCCCAGCATTTT
few	TRBV4-3	TRBD2	TRBJ2-1	CASSQEEASSGSGVNEQFF	TGCGCCAGCAGCCAAGAAGAGGCTAGTAGCGGGAGTGGTGTGAATGAGCAGTTCTTC
-	TRBV5-6	TRBD2	TRBJ2-1	CASSLAAGGQFF	TGTGCCAGCAGCTTGGCGGCGGGGGGACAGTTCTTC
few	TRBV20-1	-	TRBJ2-1	CSAGSPEQFF	TGCAGTGCTGGCTCGCCTGAGCAGTTCTTC
few	TRBV12-3/TRBV12-4	-	TRBJ2-3	CASSRTDIAQYF	TGTGCCAGCAGCCGTACGGACATTGCGCAGTATTTT
few	TRBV5-6	-	TRBJ2-5	CASNTRGQETQYF	TGTGCCAGCAACACTCGGGGGCAAGAGACCCAGTACTTC
-	TRBV29-1	-	TRBJ1-3	CSVRVSGNTIYF	TGCAGCGTAAGGGTCTCTGGAAACACCATATATTTT
few	TRBV7-8	-	TRBJ1-2	CASSYRDTSYGYTF	TGTGCCAGCAGCTACAGGGATACGTCTTATGGCTACACCTTC
few	TRBV12-3/TRBV12-4	-	TRBJ2-1	CASSPTSPIAGYNEQFF	TGTGCCAGCAGTCCTACATCGCCCATAGCTGGCTACAATGAGCAGTTCTTC
-	TRBV7-3	TRBD2	TRBJ2-3	CASSPRTSGGTQYF	TGTGCCAGCAGCCCCCGGACTAGCGGGGGTACGCAGTATTTT
-	TRBV12-3/TRBV12-4	TRBD1	TRBJ1-5	CASSWSTGEGQPQHF	TGTGCCAGCAGTTGGAGTACAGGGGAGGGTCAGCCCCAGCATTTT
few	TRBV5-6	-	TRBJ2-2	CASSLAWGARTGELFF	TGTGCCAGCAGCTTGGCTTGGGGGGCGCGCACCGGGGAGCTGTTTTTT
-	TRBV27	-	TRBJ2-7	CASSSPGLKDEQYF	TGTGCCAGCAGTTCACCGGGACTTAAGGACGAGCAGTACTTC
few	TRBV27	-	TRBJ2-4	CASSFNLGNIQYF	TGTGCCAGCAGTTTTAATCTGGGGAACATTCAGTACTTC
-	TRBV7-2	-	TRBJ1-4	CASSRQVPTTNEKLFF	TGTGCCAGCAGCCGACAGGTCCCAACAACTAATGAAAAACTGTTTTTT
-	TRBV24-1	-	TRBJ1-2	CATSDPQGGYGYTF	TGTGCCACCAGTGACCCGCAGGGAGGCTATGGCTACACCTTC
-	TRBV4-3	-	TRBJ1-5	CASSQDRRGDQPQHF	TGCGCCAGCAGCCAAGATCGACGGGGAGATCAGCCCCAGCATTTT
-	TRBV6-5	-	TRBJ1-6	CASSQWGDNSPLHF	TGTGCCAGCAGCCAGTGGGGCGATAATTCACCCCTCCACTTT
few	TRBV20-1	TRBD1	TRBJ1-2	CSAAPGTGTSWGYGYTF	TGCAGTGCCGCCCCCGGGACAGGAACCAGTTGGGGCTATGGCTACACCTTC
few	TRBV7-9	-	TRBJ1-1	CASSSDLPYTEAFF	TGTGCCAGCAGCTCGGACCTACCTTACACTGAAGCTTTCTTT
few	TRBV5-4	TRBD2	TRBJ2-5	CASSPSGGAVETQYF	TGTGCCAGCAGCCCAAGCGGGGGGGCCGTTGAGACCCAGTACTTC
-	TRBV7-6	TRBD2	TRBJ2-3	CASSLYGGATDTQYF	TGTGCCAGCAGCTTATACGGGGGGGCAACAGATACGCAGTATTTT
-	TRBV6-2/TRBV6-3	-	TRBJ2-2	CASRWDLNTGELFF	TGTGCCAGCAGATGGGACTTGAACACCGGGGAGCTGTTTTTT
many	TRBV3-1	-	TRBJ1-1	CASSQSGPVNTEAFF	TGTGCCAGCAGCCAATCGGGTCCGGTGAACACTGAAGCTTTCTTT
-	TRBV6-5	-	TRBJ2-5	CASSNAGQLYQETQYF	TGTGCCAGCAGCAACGCGGGGCAACTGTACCAAGAGACCCAGTACTTC
few	TRBV5-1	-	TRBJ1-2	CASSIGHGYTF	TGCGCCAGCAGCATTGGACATGGCTACACCTTC
-	TRBV3-1	TRBD1	TRBJ1-1	CASSLPGQGFNTEAFF	TGTGCCAGCAGCCTGCCGGGACAGGGGTTCAACACTGAAGCTTTCTTT
-	TRBV15	TRBD1	TRBJ1-2	CATSTGQVRVYGYTF	TGTGCCACCAGTACAGGACAGGTTCGCGTCTATGGCTACACCTTC
-	TRBV5-6	TRBD1	TRBJ2-1	CASSLQGFPNEQFF	TGTGCCAGCAGCTTACAGGGGTTCCCCAATGAGCAGTTCTTC
many	TRBV11-2	TRBD1	TRBJ2-2	CASSPRTGVNTGELFF	TGTGCCAGCAGCCCCCGGACAGGGGTGAACACCGGGGAGCTGTTTTTT
-	TRBV7-3	-	TRBJ2-5	CASSLTRGETQYF	TGTGCCAGCAGCTTAACCCGTGGAGAGACCCAGTACTTC
-	TRBV9	-	TRBJ1-4	CASSVDTGDEKLFF	TGTGCCAGCAGCGTCGACACGGGGGATGAAAAACTGTTTTTT
-	TRBV9	-	TRBJ1-1	CASSSGQIAEAFF	TGTGCCAGCAGCTCCGGACAGATCGCTGAAGCTTTCTTT
-	TRBV19	TRBD1	TRBJ1-1	CASSIRGTQGAAFF	TGTGCCAGTAGTATCCGAGGGACCCAGGGGGCGGCTTTCTTT
few	TRBV4-3	-	TRBJ2-1	CASSQDSGAGLAYNEQFF	TGCGCCAGCAGCCAAGATTCGGGAGCGGGTCTAGCCTACAATGAGCAGTTCTTC
few	TRBV21-1	-	TRBJ2-5	CASSHLKDPETQYF	TGTGCCAGCAGCCACCTCAAGGACCCAGAGACCCAGTACTTC
-	TRBV2	TRBD1	TRBJ1-1	CASSVGTGAAEAFF	TGTGCCAGCAGTGTTGGAACAGGGGCTGCTGAAGCTTTCTTT
-	TRBV6-1	TRBD2	TRBJ2-3	CASSDLYAGTSGRDTQYF	TGTGCCAGCAGTGACCTATACGCCGGGACTAGCGGGAGAGATACGCAGTATTTT
-	TRBV3-1	-	TRBJ2-3	CASSQDPRGLQYF	TGTGCCAGCAGCCAAGATCCCCGGGGGCTCCAGTATTTT
-	TRBV6-1	TRBD1	TRBJ1-4	CASRAGGGGEKLFF	TGTGCCAGCAGGGCAGGAGGGGGCGGTGAAAAACTGTTTTTT
many	TRBV29-1	-	TRBJ2-2	CSVRSQRYTGELFF	TGCAGCGTCCGGAGCCAGCGGTACACCGGGGAGCTGTTTTTT
-	TRBV12-3/TRBV12-4	-	TRBJ2-5	CASSLAPWDPEETQYF	TGTGCCAGCAGTTTAGCGCCCTGGGACCCAGAAGAGACCCAGTACTTC
few	TRBV7-2	-	TRBJ2-6	CASSLDGGANVLTF	TGTGCCAGCAGCTTAGATGGCGGGGCCAACGTCCTGACTTTC
few	TRBV5-1	TRBD1	TRBJ2-5	CASSYGTGARETQYF	TGCGCCAGCAGCTATGGGACAGGGGCTAGGGAGACCCAGTACTTC
few	TRBV4-1	TRBD1	TRBJ2-7	CASSQVRQGTSSYEQYF	TGCGCCAGCAGCCAAGTTAGACAGGGTACGAGCTCCTACGAGCAGTACTTC
few	TRBV12-3/TRBV12-4	TRBD2	TRBJ2-1	CASSSPASGVYNEQFF	TGTGCCAGCAGTTCCCCGGCCAGCGGGGTTTACAATGAGCAGTTCTTC
-	TRBV5-5	-	TRBJ1-2	CASSQTAGRDYGYTF	TGTGCCAGCAGCCAAACGGCGGGGCGCGACTATGGCTACACCTTC
once	TRBV13	-	TRBJ1-1	CASSSRINLRGPHTEAFF	TGTGCCAGCAGCTCGCGGATCAACCTTCGGGGGCCCCACACTGAAGCTTTCTTT
many	TRBV5-4	-	TRBJ2-2	CATIPGTNTGELFF	TGTGCCACCATTCCGGGGACGAACACCGGGGAGCTGTTTTTT
few	TRBV7-7	TRBD2	TRBJ2-5	CASSLVLAGGSETQYF	TGTGCTAGCAGCTTAGTACTAGCGGGAGGTTCAGAGACCCAGTACTTC
-	TRBV4-1	TRBD2	TRBJ2-3	CASSLSGGAPDTQYF	TGCGCCAGCAGCCTGAGCGGGGGGGCCCCAGATACGCAGTATTTT